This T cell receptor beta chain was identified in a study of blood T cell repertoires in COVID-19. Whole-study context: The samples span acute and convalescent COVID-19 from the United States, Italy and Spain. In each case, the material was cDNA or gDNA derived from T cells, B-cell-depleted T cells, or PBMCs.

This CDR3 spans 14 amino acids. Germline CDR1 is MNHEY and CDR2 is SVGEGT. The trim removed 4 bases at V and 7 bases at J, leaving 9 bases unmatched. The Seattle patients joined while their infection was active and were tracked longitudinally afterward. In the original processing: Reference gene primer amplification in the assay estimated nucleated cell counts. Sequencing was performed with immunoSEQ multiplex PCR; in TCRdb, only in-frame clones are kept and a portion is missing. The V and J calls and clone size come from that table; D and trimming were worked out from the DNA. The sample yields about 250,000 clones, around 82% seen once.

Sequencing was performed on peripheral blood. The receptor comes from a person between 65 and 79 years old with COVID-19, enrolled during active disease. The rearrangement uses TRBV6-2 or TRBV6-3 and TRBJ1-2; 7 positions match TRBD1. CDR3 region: CASSSFQDRSGYTF. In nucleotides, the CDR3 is TGTGCCAGCAGTTCTTTTCAGGACAGGAGTGGCTACACCTTC.